The T cell receptor (beta chain) described here comes from a study of blood T cell repertoires in COVID-19. This CDR3 contains 15 residues. Trimming took 3 bases from V and 9 from J; bases not matched to a gene: 11. In germline, CDR1 is SGDLS, CDR2 YYNGEE. Sequenced by immunoSEQ multiplex PCR; TCRdb stores in-frame clones only, minus some. The sample includes about 370,000 clones, just over 90% of them seen just once. This clone appeared a single time. The J gene is TRBJ2-1, the V gene TRBV9; TRBD1 agrees at 8 bases. Source material: PBMCs or T cells enriched from blood (not recorded which). The source is a woman aged 40 to 50 who had been exposed to COVID-19. CDR3 DNA: TGTGCCAGCAGCGCGCAGGGGGCTGGTTATAGTGAGCAGTTCTTC. As protein: CASSAQGAGYSEQFF.